This note documents a single T cell receptor (beta chain) sequence. Its antigen is unidentified. This record belongs to a study of T cells in localized non-small cell lung cancer. General study results and limits: The tumor had only one region sequenced, so heterogeneity remains possible. Uninvolved adjacent lung showed the highest T cell clonality, exceeding tumor.

Germline V CDR1 and CDR2: SGHRS, YFSETQ. The ends lost 2 bases at V and 2 bases at J; junction bases unmatched: 3. The CDR3 loop spans 14 amino acids. The protocol was immunoSEQ multiplex PCR, while the TCRdb copy is restricted to in-frame clones and leaves out a portion. The sample lists 100,000 to 150,000 clones, 70% to 90% occurring once. The rearrangement joins TRBV5-1 to TRBJ2-7, with 8 nucleotides matching TRBD1. This specimen was peripheral blood, taken before any cancer treatment. The sequence was obtained from a female donor older than 55 with stage I lung adenocarcinoma. The CDR3 is CASSLTGGPYEQYF. The CDR3 DNA sequence: TGCGCCAGCAGCTTAACAGGGGGACCCTACGAGCAGTACTTC.